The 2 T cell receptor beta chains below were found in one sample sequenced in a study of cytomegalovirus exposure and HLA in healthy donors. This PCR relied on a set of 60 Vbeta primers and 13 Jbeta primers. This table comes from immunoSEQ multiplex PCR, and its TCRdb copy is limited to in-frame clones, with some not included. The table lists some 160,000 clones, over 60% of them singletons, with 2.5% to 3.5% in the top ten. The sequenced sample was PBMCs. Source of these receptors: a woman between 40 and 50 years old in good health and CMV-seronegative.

For the CDR3, the DNA is TGTGCCCGTTGGGGGGGGACCTACGAGCAGTACTTC. Its translation: CARWGGTYEQYF. The rearrangement uses TRBV27 and TRBJ2-7, with TRBD2 matching over 7 bases. In germline, CDR1 is MNHEY, CDR2 SMNVEV (reference sequence). V trimming: 11 bases; J trimming: 2 bases; junction bases outside the gene matches: 6. The CDR3 spans 12 residues.

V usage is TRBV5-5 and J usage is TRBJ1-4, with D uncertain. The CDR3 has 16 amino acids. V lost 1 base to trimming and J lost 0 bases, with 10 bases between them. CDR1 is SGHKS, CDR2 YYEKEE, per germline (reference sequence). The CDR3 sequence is CASSLSRPATNEKLFF. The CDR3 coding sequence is TGTGCCAGCAGCTTGTCCAGGCCGGCAACTAATGAAAAACTGTTTTTT.